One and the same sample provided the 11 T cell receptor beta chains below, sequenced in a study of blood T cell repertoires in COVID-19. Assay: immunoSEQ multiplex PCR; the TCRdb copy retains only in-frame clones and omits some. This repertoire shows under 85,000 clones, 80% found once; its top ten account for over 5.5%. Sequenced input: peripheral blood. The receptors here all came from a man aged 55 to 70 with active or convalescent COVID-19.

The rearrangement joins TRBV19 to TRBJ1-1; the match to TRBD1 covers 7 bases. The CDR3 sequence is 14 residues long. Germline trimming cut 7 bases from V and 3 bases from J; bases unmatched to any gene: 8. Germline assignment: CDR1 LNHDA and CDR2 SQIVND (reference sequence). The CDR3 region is CASTEEGAYTEAFF. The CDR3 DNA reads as TGTGCCAGTACCGAAGAGGGGGCGTACACTGAAGCTTTCTTT.

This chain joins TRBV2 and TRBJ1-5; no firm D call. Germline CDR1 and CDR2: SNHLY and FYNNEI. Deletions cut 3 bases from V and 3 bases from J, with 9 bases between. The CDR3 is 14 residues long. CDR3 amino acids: CASSDSALNQPQHF. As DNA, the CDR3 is TGTGCCAGCAGTGATTCCGCGCTCAATCAGCCCCAGCATTTT.

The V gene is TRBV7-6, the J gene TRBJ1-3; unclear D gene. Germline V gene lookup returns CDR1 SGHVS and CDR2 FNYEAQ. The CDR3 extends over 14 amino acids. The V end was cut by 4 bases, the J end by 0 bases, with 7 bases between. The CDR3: CASSSVLSGNTIYF. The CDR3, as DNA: TGTGCCAGCAGCTCTGTCCTCTCTGGAAACACCATATATTTT.

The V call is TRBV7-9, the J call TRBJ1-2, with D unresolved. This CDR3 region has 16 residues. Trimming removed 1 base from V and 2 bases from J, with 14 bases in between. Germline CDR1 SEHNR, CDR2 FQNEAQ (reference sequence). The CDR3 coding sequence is TGTGCCAGCAGCTTAGAACTTTTCCAAATCAACTATGGCTACACCTTC. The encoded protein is CASSLELFQINYGYTF.

CDR3 sequence: CASSGGSDWEQYF. In DNA form, the CDR3 reads TGTGCCAGCAGCGGTGGGAGTGATTGGGAGCAGTACTTC. The chain carries TRBV2 and TRBJ2-7, with D perhaps matching TRBD2 (5 bases). Germline CDR1 is SNHLY and CDR2 is FYNNEI. Between the trimmed V and J ends, which lost 6 bases and 7 bases, there was a span of 16 bases. This CDR3 contains 13 residues.

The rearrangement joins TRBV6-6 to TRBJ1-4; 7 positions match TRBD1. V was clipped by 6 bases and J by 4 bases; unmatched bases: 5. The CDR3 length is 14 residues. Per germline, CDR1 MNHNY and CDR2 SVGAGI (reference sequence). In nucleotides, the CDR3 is TGTGCCAGCAGCCGGACAGGAAATAATGAAAAACTGTTTTTT. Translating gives CASSRTGNNEKLFF.

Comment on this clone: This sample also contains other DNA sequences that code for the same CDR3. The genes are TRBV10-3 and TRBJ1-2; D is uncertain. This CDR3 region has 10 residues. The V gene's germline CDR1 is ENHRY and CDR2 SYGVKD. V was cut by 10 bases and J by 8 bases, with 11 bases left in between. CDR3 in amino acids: CATGVGGYTF. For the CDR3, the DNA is TGTGCCACCGGGGTGGGGGGCTACACCTTC.

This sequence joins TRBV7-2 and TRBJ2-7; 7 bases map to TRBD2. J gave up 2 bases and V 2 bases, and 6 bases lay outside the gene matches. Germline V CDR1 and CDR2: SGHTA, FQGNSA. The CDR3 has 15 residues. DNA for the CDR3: TGTGCCAGCAGCTTAAGTGCTAGCGGAACCTACGAGCAGTACTTC. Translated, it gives CASSLSASGTYEQYF. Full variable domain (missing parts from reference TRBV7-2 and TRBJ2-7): GAGVSQSPSNKVTEKGKDVELRCDPISGHTALYWYRQSLGQGLEFLIYFQGNSAPDKSGLPSDRFSAERTGGSVSTLTIQRTQQEDSAVYLCASSLSASGTYEQYFGPGTRLTVT.

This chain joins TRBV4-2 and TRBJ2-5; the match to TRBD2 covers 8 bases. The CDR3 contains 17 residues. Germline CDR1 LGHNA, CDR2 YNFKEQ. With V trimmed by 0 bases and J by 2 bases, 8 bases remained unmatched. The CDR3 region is CASSQEVAAGGQETQYF. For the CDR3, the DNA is TGTGCCAGCAGCCAAGAAGTGGCGGCGGGGGGACAAGAGACCCAGTACTTC.

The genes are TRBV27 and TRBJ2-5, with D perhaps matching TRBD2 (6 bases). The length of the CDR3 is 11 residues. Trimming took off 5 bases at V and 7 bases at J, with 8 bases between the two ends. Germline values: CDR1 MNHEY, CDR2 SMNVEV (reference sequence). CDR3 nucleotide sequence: TGTGCCAGCAGTCCCGGGGGGACCCAGTACTTC. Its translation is CASSPGGTQYF.

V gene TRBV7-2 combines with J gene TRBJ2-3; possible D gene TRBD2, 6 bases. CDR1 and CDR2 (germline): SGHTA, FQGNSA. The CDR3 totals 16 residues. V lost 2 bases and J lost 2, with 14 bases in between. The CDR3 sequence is CASSLQGGALTDTQYF. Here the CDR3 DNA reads TGTGCCAGCAGCTTACAAGGCGGGGCCCTCACAGATACGCAGTATTTT.